This T cell receptor beta chain was sequenced for a study of shared clonotypes between healthy human individuals. Study details: Per-donor plates numbered three CD4 naive, three CD4 memory, two CD8 naive and one CD8 memory.

Whole-study findings and limits: The study generally estimated greater richness for naive than memory subsets.

Each of the donors was a healthy adult who was HIV-negative and had not had a recent acute infection or vaccination. After removal of 2 bases from V and 4 bases from J, the junction contained 6 bases not matched to a gene. From germline, CDR1 is MNHEY and CDR2 SVGAGI. CDR3 size: 16 residues. Genomic DNA per cell subset filled all wells of several immunoSEQ plates. Here immunoSEQ multiplex PCR was the method, and the copy in TCRdb shows in-frame clones only, minus some. Of 2 million to 2.5 million clones in the sample, about nine tenths were seen once. In the case of this clone: Its antigen is undetermined.

Sequencing was performed on naive CD4+ T cells from PBMCs. The subset: CD45RA+ positively selected. The clonotype comes from a man aged 18-30 years in good health. Some clones in this sample may be carry-over from other donors' samples. The chain recombines TRBV6-5 with TRBJ2-1; TRBD1 agrees at 9 bases. DNA for the CDR3: TGTGCCAGCAGTTACGAGTTCGGGACAGGGTACAATGAGCAGTTCTTC. As protein: CASSYEFGTGYNEQFF.